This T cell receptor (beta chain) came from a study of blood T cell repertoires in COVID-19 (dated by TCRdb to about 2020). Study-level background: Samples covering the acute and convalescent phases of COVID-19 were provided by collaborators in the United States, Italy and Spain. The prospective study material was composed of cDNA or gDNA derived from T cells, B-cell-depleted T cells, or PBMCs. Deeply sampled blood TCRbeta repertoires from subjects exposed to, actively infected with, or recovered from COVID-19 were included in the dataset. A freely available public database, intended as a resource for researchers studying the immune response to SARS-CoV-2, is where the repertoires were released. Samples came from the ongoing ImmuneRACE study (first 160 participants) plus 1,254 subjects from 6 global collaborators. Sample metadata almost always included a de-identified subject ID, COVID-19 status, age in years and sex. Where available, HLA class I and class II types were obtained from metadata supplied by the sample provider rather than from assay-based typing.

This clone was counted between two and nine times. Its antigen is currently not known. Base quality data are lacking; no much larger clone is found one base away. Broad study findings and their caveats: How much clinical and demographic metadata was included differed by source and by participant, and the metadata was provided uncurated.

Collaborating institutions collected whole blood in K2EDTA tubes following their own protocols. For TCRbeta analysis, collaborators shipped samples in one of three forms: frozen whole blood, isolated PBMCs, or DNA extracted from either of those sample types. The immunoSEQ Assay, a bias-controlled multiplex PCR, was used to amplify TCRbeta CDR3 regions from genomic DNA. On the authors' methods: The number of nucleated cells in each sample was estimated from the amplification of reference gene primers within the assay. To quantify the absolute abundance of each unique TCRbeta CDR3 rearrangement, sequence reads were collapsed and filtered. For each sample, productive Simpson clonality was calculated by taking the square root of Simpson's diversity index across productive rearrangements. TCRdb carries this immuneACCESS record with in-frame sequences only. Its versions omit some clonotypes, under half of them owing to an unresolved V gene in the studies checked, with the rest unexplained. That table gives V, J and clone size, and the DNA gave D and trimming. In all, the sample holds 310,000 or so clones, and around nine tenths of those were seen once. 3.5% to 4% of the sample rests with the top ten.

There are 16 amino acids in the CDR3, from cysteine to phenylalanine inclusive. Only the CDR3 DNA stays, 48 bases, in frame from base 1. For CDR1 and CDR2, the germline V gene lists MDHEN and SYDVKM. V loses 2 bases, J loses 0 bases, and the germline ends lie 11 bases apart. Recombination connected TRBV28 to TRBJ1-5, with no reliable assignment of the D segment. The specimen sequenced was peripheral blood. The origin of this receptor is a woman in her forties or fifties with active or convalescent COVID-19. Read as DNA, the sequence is TGTGCCAGCAGTTTACATTCAGGCTATAGCAATCAGCCCCAGCATTTT. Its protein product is CASSLHSGYSNQPQHF.